This record covers a single T cell receptor (beta chain). The entry originates in a study of blood T cell repertoires in COVID-19. Study-level information: PBMCs, B-cell-depleted T cells, or T cells were the source of the cDNA or gDNA that made up the material.

Under the authors' procedure: Using reference gene primer amplification, nucleated cell counts were estimated. Clones were sequenced by immunoSEQ multiplex PCR, and TCRdb holds only the in-frame ones, with some missing. The DNA was the basis for D and trimming; V, J and clone size are from that table. The sample holds 250,000 to 300,000 clones, more than 75% seen once. What was sequenced was peripheral blood. This clonotype was sampled from a woman in her 40s who had recovered from COVID-19.

The CDR3 is CASSGGLGLGAYEQYF. The CDR3 region has the DNA TGTGCCAGCAGCGGGGGACTCGGACTAGGGGCCTACGAGCAGTACTTC. The V gene is TRBV7-9, the J gene TRBJ2-7; 7 bases match TRBD2. The CDR3 runs to 16 residues. J lost 2 bases, V lost 5 bases, and 12 bases had no gene match. Germline CDR1 reads SEHNR; CDR2 reads FQNEAQ (reference sequence).